The rows below give T cell receptor beta chains drawn from one sample of a study of cytomegalovirus exposure and HLA in healthy donors. Generated by immunoSEQ multiplex PCR, the TCRdb table keeps only in-frame clones and is missing some. The data hold about 160,000 clones, with roughly 70% observed a single time. What was sequenced was PBMCs. Receptors were obtained from a woman aged 25-40 years in good health and CMV-seronegative. Each CDR3 is given with its conserved first and last residue. A D gene is named only where the DNA matches it firmly. Clone size is not always given. Where it is, it says once, few, many or a class for expanded clones.

len: 16; d_gene: TRBD2; v_gene: TRBV7-8; j_gene: TRBJ2-5; abundance: -; CDR3nt: TGTGCCAGCAGCTTAAGACTAGCGGGCTTTCAAGAGACCCAGTACTTC; CDR3aa: CASSLRLAGFQETQYF
len: 17; d_gene: TRBD1; v_gene: TRBV29-1; j_gene: TRBJ1-1; abundance: few; CDR3nt: TGCAGCGTTGAAGATCTCGGGACAGGGACGATGAACACTGAAGCTTTCTTT; CDR3aa: CSVEDLGTGTMNTEAFF
len: 16; d_gene: TRBD2; v_gene: TRBV4-3; j_gene: TRBJ2-7; abundance: -; CDR3nt: TGCGCCAGCAGCCAGGAGATTAGCGGGGCCCCCTACGAGCAGTACTTC; CDR3aa: CASSQEISGAPYEQYF
len: 14; d_gene: -; v_gene: TRBV19; j_gene: TRBJ1-1; abundance: -; CDR3nt: TGTGCCAGTAATGGTTTGGTTTACGGCACTGAAGCTTTCTTT; CDR3aa: CASNGLVYGTEAFF
len: 15; d_gene: -; v_gene: TRBV6-1; j_gene: TRBJ1-4; abundance: -; CDR3nt: TGTGCCAGCAGTGAGCGGTGGGAGGGTGGAGAAAAACTGTTTTTT; CDR3aa: CASSERWEGGEKLFF
len: 15; d_gene: -; v_gene: TRBV7-3; j_gene: TRBJ2-1; abundance: -; CDR3nt: TGTGCCAGCAGCATCAACAGGGACTCCTACAATGAGCAGTTCTTC; CDR3aa: CASSINRDSYNEQFF
len: 13; d_gene: -; v_gene: TRBV5-8; j_gene: TRBJ1-2; abundance: -; CDR3nt: TGTGCCAGCAGCTTGGGGCCGCTCTATGGCTACACCTTC; CDR3aa: CASSLGPLYGYTF
len: 16; d_gene: -; v_gene: TRBV27; j_gene: TRBJ1-2; abundance: -; CDR3nt: TGTGCCAGCAGTGGGGCGGGGCGCGGTGGTAACTATGGCTACACCTTC; CDR3aa: CASSGAGRGGNYGYTF
len: 15; d_gene: TRBD1; v_gene: TRBV4-2; j_gene: TRBJ2-3; abundance: -; CDR3nt: TGTGCCAGCAGCCAGAGGGGGCCTGGCACAGATACGCAGTATTTT; CDR3aa: CASSQRGPGTDTQYF
len: 13; d_gene: TRBD1; v_gene: TRBV30; j_gene: TRBJ1-4; abundance: -; CDR3nt: TGTGCCTGGAAACGACAGGGGACGGAAAAACTGTTTTTT; CDR3aa: CAWKRQGTEKLFF
len: 13; d_gene: -; v_gene: TRBV7-9; j_gene: TRBJ1-1; abundance: few; CDR3nt: TGTGCCAGCAGATCACAGGGATGGCCTGAAGCTTTCTTT; CDR3aa: CASRSQGWPEAFF
len: 16; d_gene: TRBD2; v_gene: TRBV28; j_gene: TRBJ2-1; abundance: -; CDR3nt: TGTGCCAGCAGTTTGGGGCTAGCGGGCCGATACAATGAGCAGTTCTTC; CDR3aa: CASSLGLAGRYNEQFF
len: 14; d_gene: -; v_gene: TRBV5-6; j_gene: TRBJ2-1; abundance: -; CDR3nt: TGTGCCAGCAGCTTGGTCTGGGACTTAAATGAGCAGTTCTTC; CDR3aa: CASSLVWDLNEQFF
len: 14; d_gene: -; v_gene: TRBV5-4; j_gene: TRBJ2-3; abundance: -; CDR3nt: TGTGCCAGCAGCGGGGGGGGGCCAGCAGATACGCAGTATTTT; CDR3aa: CASSGGGPADTQYF
len: 13; d_gene: -; v_gene: TRBV2; j_gene: TRBJ2-7; abundance: -; CDR3nt: TGTGCCAGCAGCCCAGACCTAGTCGACGAGCAGTACTTC; CDR3aa: CASSPDLVDEQYF
len: 15; d_gene: TRBD1; v_gene: TRBV19; j_gene: TRBJ1-1; abundance: -; CDR3nt: TGTGCCAGTAGTAAAAGGACAGGTATGAACACTGAAGCTTTCTTT; CDR3aa: CASSKRTGMNTEAFF
len: 13; d_gene: -; v_gene: TRBV15; j_gene: TRBJ1-1; abundance: -; CDR3nt: TGTGCCACCAGCAGAGATCTCAGGGAAACGGCTTTCTTT; CDR3aa: CATSRDLRETAFF
len: 13; d_gene: -; v_gene: TRBV2; j_gene: TRBJ2-3; abundance: -; CDR3nt: TGTGCCAGCACCGGGAGTGTACTAGATACGCAGTATTTT; CDR3aa: CASTGSVLDTQYF
len: 19; d_gene: TRBD1; v_gene: TRBV11-2; j_gene: TRBJ1-1; abundance: -; CDR3nt: TGTGCCAGCAGCTTAAACCGTTATCGTGGACAGGGAAAGCTCACTGAAGCTTTCTTT; CDR3aa: CASSLNRYRGQGKLTEAFF
len: 13; d_gene: TRBD1; v_gene: TRBV6-6; j_gene: TRBJ1-6; abundance: -; CDR3nt: TGTGCCAGCAGCGGGACAGAAAATTCACCCCTCCACTTT; CDR3aa: CASSGTENSPLHF
len: 17; d_gene: TRBD1; v_gene: TRBV18; j_gene: TRBJ2-1; abundance: -; CDR3nt: TGTGCCAGCTCACCACCAGTAGAGGGACAGCTATACAATGAGCAGTTCTTC; CDR3aa: CASSPPVEGQLYNEQFF
len: 14; d_gene: -; v_gene: TRBV4-2; j_gene: TRBJ2-2; abundance: -; CDR3nt: TGTGCCAGCAGCCAAGAGGGGGGAACCGGGGAGCTGTTTTTT; CDR3aa: CASSQEGGTGELFF
len: 11; d_gene: -; v_gene: TRBV29-1; j_gene: TRBJ2-7; abundance: -; CDR3nt: TGCAGCGTACTACAGGAGCGCGAGCAGTACTTC; CDR3aa: CSVLQEREQYF
len: 14; d_gene: -; v_gene: TRBV5-1; j_gene: TRBJ1-6; abundance: -; CDR3nt: TGCGCCAGCAGCTTGGAGACAGTTAATTCACCCCTCCACTTT; CDR3aa: CASSLETVNSPLHF
len: 13; d_gene: -; v_gene: TRBV7-2; j_gene: TRBJ2-3; abundance: once; CDR3nt: TGTGCCAGCAGCACCAGGGGGGCAGATACGCAGTATTTT; CDR3aa: CASSTRGADTQYF
len: 14; d_gene: TRBD1; v_gene: TRBV2; j_gene: TRBJ2-3; abundance: -; CDR3nt: TGTGCCAGCAACACGGGACAGGGTTTAGATACGCAGTATTTT; CDR3aa: CASNTGQGLDTQYF
len: 16; d_gene: TRBD1; v_gene: TRBV5-4; j_gene: TRBJ1-2; abundance: few; CDR3nt: TGTGCCAGCAGCTTGGAGGGACAGGGGGCGCGATATGGCTACACCTTC; CDR3aa: CASSLEGQGARYGYTF
len: 11; d_gene: -; v_gene: TRBV30; j_gene: TRBJ2-7; abundance: -; CDR3nt: TGTGCCTGGAGTGACTACTACGAGCAGTACTTC; CDR3aa: CAWSDYYEQYF
len: 14; d_gene: -; v_gene: TRBV5-1; j_gene: TRBJ1-2; abundance: -; CDR3nt: TGCGCCAGTAAGAATCCAGGGCTGACGAATGGCTACACCTTC; CDR3aa: CASKNPGLTNGYTF
len: 14; d_gene: TRBD1; v_gene: TRBV6-5; j_gene: TRBJ1-2; abundance: once; CDR3nt: TGTGCCAGCACCCGGGACAGGGCTAGCTATGGCTACACCTTC; CDR3aa: CASTRDRASYGYTF
len: 14; d_gene: TRBD2; v_gene: TRBV2; j_gene: TRBJ2-7; abundance: -; CDR3nt: TGTGCCACCAATCGACTAGCTGGGGATGGCGAGCAGTACTTC; CDR3aa: CATNRLAGDGEQYF
len: 17; d_gene: TRBD1; v_gene: TRBV7-6; j_gene: TRBJ2-7; abundance: -; CDR3nt: TGTGCCAGCAGTTTGACAGGGGGCCTGAGGGACCCGTTAGAGCAGTACTTC; CDR3aa: CASSLTGGLRDPLEQYF
len: 15; d_gene: -; v_gene: TRBV18; j_gene: TRBJ2-7; abundance: -; CDR3nt: TGTGCCAGCTCATCCTCTGGGGACACGCGGCACGAGCAGTACTTC; CDR3aa: CASSSSGDTRHEQYF
len: 15; d_gene: -; v_gene: TRBV14; j_gene: TRBJ1-2; abundance: -; CDR3nt: TGTGCCAGCAGCTCCCACGGGGACATTAACTATGGCTACACCTTC; CDR3aa: CASSSHGDINYGYTF
len: 15; d_gene: TRBD1; v_gene: TRBV19; j_gene: TRBJ1-5; abundance: -; CDR3nt: TGTGCCAGTAGTAAACAGGGGAATGGCAATCAGCCCCAGCATTTT; CDR3aa: CASSKQGNGNQPQHF
len: 13; d_gene: -; v_gene: TRBV28; j_gene: TRBJ1-6; abundance: -; CDR3nt: TGTGCCAGCAGTTCTTTGTATAATTCACCCCTCCACTTT; CDR3aa: CASSSLYNSPLHF
len: 15; d_gene: TRBD2; v_gene: TRBV28; j_gene: TRBJ2-2; abundance: -; CDR3nt: TGTGCCAGCAGTTCCTTAGCGGGAGGCACCGGGGAGCTGTTTTTT; CDR3aa: CASSSLAGGTGELFF
len: 14; d_gene: TRBD1; v_gene: TRBV6-5; j_gene: TRBJ2-2; abundance: -; CDR3nt: TGTGCCAGCAGTACGGACAGGGGAACCGGGGAGCTGTTTTTT; CDR3aa: CASSTDRGTGELFF
len: 14; d_gene: -; v_gene: TRBV28; j_gene: TRBJ2-1; abundance: -; CDR3nt: TGTGCCAGCAGTTTGTCCCACCAGGGCAATGAGCAGTTCTTC; CDR3aa: CASSLSHQGNEQFF
len: 15; d_gene: -; v_gene: TRBV6-4; j_gene: TRBJ1-4; abundance: -; CDR3nt: TGTGCCAGCAGCCCCTTTGGGCACCAGGGCGAAAAACTGTTTTTT; CDR3aa: CASSPFGHQGEKLFF
len: 14; d_gene: TRBD1; v_gene: TRBV7-9; j_gene: TRBJ2-1; abundance: -; CDR3nt: TGTGCCAGCAGGGGGACAGGGTTGGGCAATGAGCAGTTCTTC; CDR3aa: CASRGTGLGNEQFF
len: 19; d_gene: TRBD2; v_gene: TRBV7-9; j_gene: TRBJ2-5; abundance: -; CDR3nt: TGTGCCAGCAGCTTAGTAGTAGGGGGACTAGCGGGGCGACAAGAGACCCAGTACTTC; CDR3aa: CASSLVVGGLAGRQETQYF
len: 14; d_gene: TRBD2; v_gene: TRBV10-3; j_gene: TRBJ2-3; abundance: -; CDR3nt: TGTGCCATCAGTGCTAGCGGGACCACAGATACGCAGTATTTT; CDR3aa: CAISASGTTDTQYF
len: 14; d_gene: TRBD1; v_gene: TRBV27; j_gene: TRBJ2-7; abundance: -; CDR3nt: TGTGCCAGCAGTTCTAGGGGACAGGGTGACGAGCAGTACTTC; CDR3aa: CASSSRGQGDEQYF
len: 15; d_gene: -; v_gene: TRBV28; j_gene: TRBJ2-4; abundance: -; CDR3nt: TGTGCCAGCAGTTCTGCGGGGTTGGCCAAAAACATTCAGTACTTC; CDR3aa: CASSSAGLAKNIQYF
len: 14; d_gene: TRBD1; v_gene: TRBV29-1; j_gene: TRBJ2-5; abundance: -; CDR3nt: TGCAGCGTTAATCGGGACAGCACTACGGAGGAGCAGTACTTC; CDR3aa: CSVNRDSTTEEQYF
len: 20; d_gene: TRBD2; v_gene: TRBV5-5; j_gene: TRBJ2-1; abundance: -; CDR3nt: TGTGCCAGCAGCTTAAGACTAGCGGGAGGAACTCTGGTTTTCTACAATGAGCAGTTCTTC; CDR3aa: CASSLRLAGGTLVFYNEQFF
len: 12; d_gene: -; v_gene: TRBV7-2; j_gene: TRBJ2-3; abundance: -; CDR3nt: TGTGCCAGCAGCTTAGGTATAGATACGCAGTATTTT; CDR3aa: CASSLGIDTQYF
len: 14; d_gene: -; v_gene: TRBV19; j_gene: TRBJ2-3; abundance: -; CDR3nt: TGTGCCAGTAGGGCCCCGGGGGACACAGATACGCAGTATTTT; CDR3aa: CASRAPGDTDTQYF
len: 15; d_gene: TRBD1; v_gene: TRBV4-2; j_gene: TRBJ2-7; abundance: -; CDR3nt: TGTGCCAGCAGCCAACAGGGACAGGGAAATTACGAGCAGTACTTC; CDR3aa: CASSQQGQGNYEQYF
len: 14; d_gene: TRBD1; v_gene: TRBV7-6; j_gene: TRBJ1-3; abundance: -; CDR3nt: TGTGCCAGCAGCTCGGGACAGGGAGTATACACCATATATTTT; CDR3aa: CASSSGQGVYTIYF
len: 14; d_gene: TRBD1; v_gene: TRBV7-9; j_gene: TRBJ1-2; abundance: -; CDR3nt: TGTGCCAGCACCCGAGAGACAGGGGGCCATGGCTACACCTTC; CDR3aa: CASTRETGGHGYTF
len: 14; d_gene: TRBD1; v_gene: TRBV5-1; j_gene: TRBJ2-7; abundance: -; CDR3nt: TGCGCCAGCAGCTTAGTACAGGGGACCTACGAGCAGTACTTC; CDR3aa: CASSLVQGTYEQYF
len: 15; d_gene: -; v_gene: TRBV7-9; j_gene: TRBJ1-1; abundance: -; CDR3nt: TGTTCCAGCAGCTTACTTTCGCGGAAAAACACTGAAGCTTTCTTT; CDR3aa: CSSSLLSRKNTEAFF
len: 16; d_gene: TRBD2; v_gene: TRBV5-1; j_gene: TRBJ2-1; abundance: -; CDR3nt: TGCGCCAGCAGCTTACCCGGGACTAGCGGGAGCGATGAGCAGTTCTTC; CDR3aa: CASSLPGTSGSDEQFF